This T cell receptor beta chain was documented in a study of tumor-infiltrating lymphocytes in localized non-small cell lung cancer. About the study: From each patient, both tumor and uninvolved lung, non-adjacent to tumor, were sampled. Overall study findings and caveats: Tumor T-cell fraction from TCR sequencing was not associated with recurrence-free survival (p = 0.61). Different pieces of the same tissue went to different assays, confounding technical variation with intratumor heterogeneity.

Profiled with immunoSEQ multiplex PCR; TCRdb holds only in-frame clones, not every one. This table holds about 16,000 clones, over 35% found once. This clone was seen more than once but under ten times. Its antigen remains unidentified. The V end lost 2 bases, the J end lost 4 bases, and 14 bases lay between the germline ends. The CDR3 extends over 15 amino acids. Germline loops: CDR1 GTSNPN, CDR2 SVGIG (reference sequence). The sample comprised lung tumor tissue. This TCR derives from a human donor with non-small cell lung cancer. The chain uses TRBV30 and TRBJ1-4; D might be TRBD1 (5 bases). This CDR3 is CAWSTERGNNEKLFF. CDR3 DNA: TGTGCCTGGAGTACCGAAAGGGGAAATAATGAAAAACTGTTTTTT.